This T cell receptor (beta chain) emerged from a study of shared clonotypes between healthy human individuals. Study-level background: CD8 memory received one plate per donor, CD8 naive two, CD4 memory three and CD4 naive three. Study observations and caveats: Across several donors, naive CD4 shared roughly 5%, naive CD8 over 3%, memory CD4 roughly 2.4%, memory CD8 around 0.36%. Only a few donors were included, so the genetic and exposure-history diversity represented was limited.

The naive CD8 population came from CD45RO-negative cells selected for CCR7, without terminally differentiated effector memory CD45RA+ cells. Concerning this clone: Its target is not known.

It was at deep level that the assay was run. Sequencing was performed with immunoSEQ multiplex PCR; in TCRdb, only in-frame clones are kept and a portion is missing. The data contain around 1.9 million clones, about 92% of them seen just once; the ten biggest clones take up more than 1.5%. In germline, CDR1 is SGHDT, CDR2 YYEEEE. The CDR3 is made up of 13 amino acids. Trimming cost V 3 bases and J 5 bases, with 12 bases left between them. Sample: naive CD8+ T cells from PBMCs. The chain carries TRBV5-6 and TRBJ2-7; TRBD1 might be the D (6 bases). This receptor was obtained from a young man in good health. Some clones in this sample may be carry-over from other donors' samples. The CDR3 region has the DNA TGTGCCAGCAGCTGGGGGACATCCAACGAGCAGTACTTC. Its translation is CASSWGTSNEQYF.